This T cell receptor beta chain was found in a study of shared clonotypes between healthy human individuals. Study-wide background: The composition of the donors was two women and a few men aged 18 to 49.

Study-level findings and limits: The genetic and exposure-history diversity represented was limited by few donors. Expectations were that clonotype sharing among donors would be affected by sequencing depth.

Points on this clone: The antigen is undetermined.

Trimming cost V 0 bases and J 2 bases; bases outside gene matches: 16. Germline CDR1 is SGHDN and CDR2 is FVKESK. The CDR3 loop spans 19 amino acids. Measured with immunoSEQ multiplex PCR; TCRdb has only the in-frame clones, and not every one. Of a few million clones detected, over 85% appear once; the ten largest clones hold 0.35% to 0.5%. Each of the donors was a healthy adult who was HIV-negative and had not had a recent acute infection or vaccination. The rearrangement links TRBV14 to TRBJ2-7; 7 bases are a match to TRBD1. The sample consisted of naive CD4+ T cells from PBMCs. Specified subset: CD45RA+ positively selected. The clonotype originates from a man aged 18 to 29 in good health. Some clones in this sample may be carry-over from other donors' samples. In DNA form, the CDR3 reads TGTGCCAGCAGCCAAGACGGGGCAGGGGGTTGGGGCAGGACCTACGAGCAGTACTTC. This codes for CASSQDGAGGWGRTYEQYF.